Shown below are 12 T cell receptor beta chains from a single sample sequenced in a study of STAT3 mutations in large granular lymphocyte leukemia. Study-wide findings and caveats: Every T-LGLL patient had at least one immunodominant TCRbeta clonotype.

The table came from immunoSEQ multiplex PCR; TCRdb's copy has only in-frame clones and leaves some out. The table records approximately 9,800 clones, around 90% of them present only once. No antigen is known for these receptors. Material: peripheral blood mononuclear cells. These receptors originate from a man aged 60 to 69 with T-cell large granular lymphocyte leukemia. Some clones in this sample may be carry-over from other donors' samples.

The rearrangement joins TRBV5-1 to TRBJ2-3, with TRBD2 matching 8 bases. V trimming: 1 base; J trimming: 4 bases; junction bases outside the gene matches: 5. Per the germline V gene, CDR1 is SGHRS and CDR2 is YFSETQ. The CDR3 is 15 residues long. This chain's CDR3 is CASSLRGLGADTQYF. CDR3 nucleotide sequence: TGCGCCAGCAGCTTGCGGGGACTAGGGGCAGATACGCAGTATTTT.

This clone was seen more than once but under ten times. This chain joins TRBV28 and TRBJ2-5; 9 bases map to TRBD1. The CDR3 spans 15 residues. The trim removed 5 bases at V and 6 bases at J, leaving 10 bases unmatched. The germline gives CDR1 MDHEN, CDR2 SYDVKM. The CDR3 nucleotides read TGTGCCAGCAGTGCGGGGACAGGGCCTGGAAAGACCCAGTACTTC. It yields the protein CASSAGTGPGKTQYF. Full variable domain (remainder filled in from reference TRBV28 and TRBJ2-5): DVKVTQSSRYLVKRTGEKVFLECVQDMDHENMFWYRQDPGLGLRLIYFSYDVKMKEKGDIPEGYSVSREKKERFSLILESASTNQTSMYLCASSAGTGPGKTQYFGPGTRLLVL.

In DNA, the CDR3 is TGTGCCAGCAGTTTGGGTCTGGCCGGGGAGCTGTTTTTT. Its translation is CASSLGLAGELFF. This chain links TRBV28 with TRBJ2-2; D gene ambiguous. The V and J ends lost 3 bases and 6 bases respectively, with 8 bases between them. CDR1 and CDR2 from the germline V gene are MDHEN and SYDVKM. This CDR3 spans 13 amino acids.

The chain joins TRBV7-2 to TRBJ2-3, with 15 bases lining up with TRBD2. The CDR3 loop spans 16 amino acids. With 8 bases clipped from V and 6 bases from J, the junction kept 9 bases outside the gene matches. CDR1 SGHTA and CDR2 FQGNSA come from the germline V gene. CDR3 region: CASELGLAGGRDTQYF. DNA of the CDR3: TGTGCCAGCGAATTGGGACTAGCGGGAGGACGGGATACGCAGTATTTT.

This sequence joins TRBV30 and TRBJ1-3; D is perhaps TRBD1 (5 bases). Germline CDR1 reads GTSNPN; CDR2 reads SVGIG (reference sequence). The CDR3 covers 18 residues. With 3 bases removed from V and 0 bases from J, the gap between germline ends came to 21 bases. The CDR3 DNA sequence: TGTGCCTGGAGCGCTCGCGGGAGGGGCGGGGGCTCTGGAAACACCATATATTTT. Translation: CAWSARGRGGGSGNTIYF. Full variable domain (missing parts from reference TRBV30 and TRBJ1-3): SQTIHQWPATLVQPVGSPLSLECTVEGTSNPNLYWYRQAAGRGLQLLFYSVGIGQISSEVPQNLSASRPQDRQFILSSKKLLLSDSGFYLCAWSARGRGGGSGNTIYFGEGSWLTVV.

V and J are TRBV5-4 and TRBJ2-3; 14 nucleotides agree with TRBD2. This CDR3 spans 14 amino acids. The germline V gene encodes CDR1 SGHNT and CDR2 YYREEE (reference sequence). With 5 bases clipped from V and 5 bases from J, the junction kept 1 base outside the gene matches. The chain's CDR3 is CASRGLAGVDTQYF. The CDR3 coding sequence is TGTGCCAGCAGGGGACTAGCGGGAGTAGATACGCAGTATTTT.

Only a few counts were recorded for this clone. V usage is TRBV2 and J usage is TRBJ1-1; D is perhaps TRBD1 (6 bases). This CDR3 has 15 amino acids. V was pared by 6 bases and J by 3 bases, with 17 bases between. Per the germline V gene, CDR1 is SNHLY and CDR2 is FYNNEI. The CDR3 protein is CASRNEGGEDTEAFF. As DNA, the CDR3 is TGTGCCAGCAGGAACGAGGGGGGTGAAGACACTGAAGCTTTCTTT.

This sequence joins TRBV4-2 and TRBJ2-5, with D possibly matching TRBD1 (6 bases). The germline gives CDR1 LGHNA, CDR2 YNFKEQ. V was trimmed by 0 bases and J by 1 base, leaving 9 bases between them. The CDR3 covers 15 residues. This chain's CDR3 is CASSQDSGAQETQYF. The DNA of the CDR3 is TGTGCCAGCAGCCAAGACTCAGGGGCCCAAGAGACCCAGTACTTC.

V is TRBV18 and J is TRBJ1-4; 7 bases are a match to TRBD1. The CDR3 consists of 15 residues. After removal of 4 bases from V and 4 bases from J, the junction contained 6 bases not matched to a gene. The germline gives CDR1 KGHSH, CDR2 LQKENI. In DNA form, the CDR3 reads TGTGCCAGCTCACTTGGGACAGCAGATAATGAAAAACTGTTTTTT. It yields the protein CASSLGTADNEKLFF. The whole variable domain, remainder taken from reference TRBV18 and TRBJ1-4, is NAGVMQNPRHLVRRRGQEARLRCSPMKGHSHVYWYRQLPEEGLKFMVYLQKENIIDESGMPKERFSAEFPKEGPSILRIQQVVRGDSAAYFCASSLGTADNEKLFFGSGTQLSVL.

This chain joins TRBV9 and TRBJ1-1; possibly TRBD1 for D (5 bases). With 2 bases removed from V and 1 base from J, the gap between germline ends came to 9 bases. CDR3 length: 14 amino acids. The V gene's germline CDR1 is SGDLS and CDR2 YYNGEE. Here the CDR3 reads CASSVVDTNTEAFF. The CDR3 nucleotides read TGTGCCAGCAGCGTTGTGGACACGAACACTGAAGCTTTCTTT. Full variable domain (remainder filled in from reference TRBV9 and TRBJ1-1): DSGVTQTPKHLITATGQRVTLRCSPRSGDLSVYWYQQSLDQGLQFLIQYYNGEERAKGNILERFSAQQFPDLHSELNLSSLELGDSALYFCASSVVDTNTEAFFGQGTRLTVV.

This chain links TRBV6-6 with TRBJ1-2; TRBD1 might be the D (6 bases). Germline lookup yields CDR1 MNHNY and CDR2 SVGAGI (reference sequence). The CDR3 runs 16 residues. Trimming took off 0 bases at V and 7 bases at J, with 18 bases between the two ends. CDR3 sequence: CASSYSGQNVGSGYTF. CDR3 sequence (DNA): TGTGCCAGCAGTTACTCGGGACAAAATGTTGGGAGTGGCTACACCTTC.

V and J are TRBV28 and TRBJ1-1; tentatively, D is TRBD1 (6 bases). The germline V and J ends were trimmed by 5 bases and 4 bases, with 14 bases remaining between them. Germline V gene sequence: CDR1 MDHEN, CDR2 SYDVKM. The CDR3 has 14 residues. CDR3 DNA sequence: TGTGCCAGCAGTCCCCACAGGGAAGTCACTGAAGCTTTCTTT. Its protein is CASSPHREVTEAFF.